A selection of T cell receptor beta chains follows, all from one sample in a study of blood T cells in healthy people across ages. TCRdb re-analysed the 5' RACE reads in MiXCR, keeping a single row per CDR3 protein. The sample yields about a million distinct CDR3 sequences, 35% to 40% seen once. Sequencing was carried out using blood. All receptors derive from a young man in good health. Each CDR3 is given with its conserved first and last residue. D genes are given only for firm matches. Clone sizes are given selectively: once, few, many, or a class where the clone is expanded.

V	J	size	D	DNA	CDR3
TRBV4-2	TRBJ1-2	once	.	TGTGCCAGCAGCCAAGATTTTACCGTGGGCCCTTATGGCTACACCTTC	CASSQDFTVGPYGYTF
TRBV20-1	TRBJ2-7	.	.	TGCAGTGCTAGACAGGTCCTGGGGTACGAGCAGTACTTC	CSARQVLGYEQYF
TRBV20-1	TRBJ1-1	few	.	TGCAGTGCTAGAGATCGGGCAGGGGTTACTGAAGCTTTCTTT	CSARDRAGVTEAFF
TRBV5-1	TRBJ1-1	few	TRBD1	TGCGCCAGCAGCCAAAGACAGGGGGCTAACACTGAAGCTTTCTTT	CASSQRQGANTEAFF
TRBV4-1	TRBJ1-1	.	.	TGCGCCAGCAGCCAAGGGCCCCCGGGTACTGAAGCTTTCTTT	CASSQGPPGTEAFF
TRBV25-1	TRBJ2-1	few	TRBD2	TGTGCCAGCAGTCCCGAGAGGGGACTAGCGAACAATGAGCAGTTCTTC	CASSPERGLANNEQFF
TRBV6-5	TRBJ1-5	few	TRBD1	TGTGCCAGCAAGACAGGGGATCAGCCCCAGCATTTT	CASKTGDQPQHF
TRBV13	TRBJ2-4	.	TRBD2	TGTGCCAGCAGCTTACGGACTAGCGGAAAAAACATTCAGTACTTC	CASSLRTSGKNIQYF
TRBV7-3	TRBJ2-1	.	.	TGTGCCAGCAGCTCGCCTGGGGGATCCTCCTACAATGAGCAGTTCTTC	CASSSPGGSSYNEQFF
TRBV4-2	TRBJ1-2	few	TRBD1	TGTGCCAGCAGCCAAGGCCTATCCGGGACAGGGAACTATGGCTACACCTTC	CASSQGLSGTGNYGYTF
TRBV20-1	TRBJ1-2	.	.	TGCAGTGCTAGTAGGCGGGACGGGAACTTTGGCTACACCTTC	CSASRRDGNFGYTF
TRBV5-1	TRBJ2-5	.	.	TGCGCCAGCAGCTTGGACGGTGGAATCCAAGAGACCCAGTACTTC	CASSLDGGIQETQYF
TRBV7-8	TRBJ2-3	.	TRBD2	TGTGCCAGCAGCATACTAGCGGGGGGAAGCACAGATACGCAGTATTTT	CASSILAGGSTDTQYF
TRBV4-1	TRBJ2-1	few	.	TGCGCCAGCACCAGCTCCTACAATGAGCAGTTCTTC	CASTSSYNEQFF
TRBV4-2	TRBJ1-2	.	.	TGTGCCAGCAGCCTTCAGGGCCCTATAATCTATGGCTACACCTTC	CASSLQGPIIYGYTF
TRBV20-1	TRBJ2-7	.	TRBD1	TGCAGTGCTAGAGTCACAGGGACAGGGTATTCCTACGAGCAGTACTTC	CSARVTGTGYSYEQYF
TRBV7-2	TRBJ1-6	.	.	TGTGCCAACAGCTCAAGGACTTCGGGATATAATTCACCCCTCCACTTT	CANSSRTSGYNSPLHF
TRBV9	TRBJ2-3	few	.	TGTGCCAGCAGCGTTGGGGTACGGGGCACAGATACGCAGTATTTT	CASSVGVRGTDTQYF
TRBV6-2/TRBV6-3	TRBJ1-5	.	.	TGTGCCAGCACAACTTGGAGGGGCGGCAATCAGCCCCAGCATTTT	CASTTWRGGNQPQHF
TRBV29-1	TRBJ2-3	.	TRBD1	TGCAGCGTTGAGGACAGGCGCCGCACAGATACGCAGTATTTT	CSVEDRRRTDTQYF
TRBV6-5	TRBJ2-3	few	TRBD2	TGTGCCAGCAGTCTCCTAGCGGGGTTCGACACAGATACGCAGTATTTT	CASSLLAGFDTDTQYF
TRBV11-2	TRBJ2-3	.	TRBD2	TGTGCCAGCAGCTTAGAGTCAGCGGCGGGGGCAGATACGCAGTATTTT	CASSLESAAGADTQYF
TRBV27	TRBJ2-1	.	TRBD2	TGTGCCAGCAGTTCGGGACGAGCGGGGTTCAATGAGCAGTTCTTC	CASSSGRAGFNEQFF
TRBV6-2/TRBV6-3	TRBJ1-5	few	TRBD1	TGTGCCAGCAAAGACAGGGGAAATCAGCCCCAGCATTTT	CASKDRGNQPQHF
TRBV10-3	TRBJ1-5	few	.	TGTGCCATCGGCGACAGCCTCAATCAGCCCCAGCATTTT	CAIGDSLNQPQHF
TRBV7-2	TRBJ2-2	.	.	TGTGCCAGCAGCTTAGCGGGGACAAGCTACCTGTTTTTT	CASSLAGTSYLFF
TRBV29-1	TRBJ2-1	.	.	TGCAGCCTGCTTGGGTCGGATGTCTCCTACAATGAGCAGTTCTTC	CSLLGSDVSYNEQFF
TRBV7-2	TRBJ2-7	.	.	TGTGCCAGCAGCTTAGCGCAGGCAAATTTCTACGAGCAGTACTTC	CASSLAQANFYEQYF
TRBV20-1	TRBJ1-6	.	TRBD1	TGCAGTGCTGTCGACAGGGGAAGTTCACCCCTCCACTTT	CSAVDRGSSPLHF
TRBV20-1	TRBJ2-1	many	TRBD1	TGCAGTGCTAAAGCACAGGGGTACTCCTACAATGAGCAGTTCTTC	CSAKAQGYSYNEQFF
TRBV27	TRBJ1-2	many	TRBD1	TGTGCCAGCAGTTCCGGGCGTCAGGACAGGTTATTCTACACCTTC	CASSSGRQDRLFYTF
TRBV7-9	TRBJ2-6	many	.	TGTGCCAGCAGCTTAACGGGCAACTCTGGGGCCAACGTCCTGACTTTC	CASSLTGNSGANVLTF
TRBV29-1	TRBJ2-2	few	.	TGCAGCGTTTCTGGGGACACCGGGGAGCTGTTTTTT	CSVSGDTGELFF
TRBV6-4	TRBJ1-2	.	.	TGTGCCAGCAGTGAGAACAGGGAGCATCCCTACACCTTC	CASSENREHPYTF
TRBV6-5	TRBJ2-5	.	.	TGTGCCAGCAGTTACGAAGACAAACACAATGAGCAGTACTTC	CASSYEDKHNEQYF
TRBV30	TRBJ1-2	few	.	TGTGCCTGGAGTAATAGGGGCTATGGCTACACCTTC	CAWSNRGYGYTF
TRBV7-3	TRBJ2-5	few	TRBD1	TGTGCCAGCAGCCGAGGGACAGGACATAGTTACAATGAGCAGTACTTC	CASSRGTGHSYNEQYF
TRBV12-3/TRBV12-4	TRBJ1-1	.	.	TGTGCCACCCAGGACAGACGAGAAGCTTTCTTT	CATQDRREAFF
TRBV9	TRBJ2-3	.	TRBD2	TGTGCCAGCAGCACCGGGACTAGCGGGTTCACAGATACGCAGTATTTT	CASSTGTSGFTDTQYF
TRBV7-3	TRBJ1-1	.	.	TGTGCCAGCAGCAACGGGGTGCGGGCTGAAGCTTTCTTT	CASSNGVRAEAFF
TRBV7-3	TRBJ2-1	.	TRBD2	TGTGCCAGCAGCACCCCTAGCGGGGGGGCCGACAATGAGCAGTTCTTC	CASSTPSGGADNEQFF
TRBV12-3/TRBV12-4	TRBJ1-1	.	.	TGTGCCAGCAGTTTAGTCGGGGGACCAAACACTGAAGCTTTCTTT	CASSLVGGPNTEAFF
TRBV20-1	TRBJ1-2	few	TRBD1	TGCAGTGCTAGAGATTACGGACAGGGGGCAAACTATGGCTACACCTTC	CSARDYGQGANYGYTF
TRBV10-3	TRBJ1-1	.	.	TGTGCCATCAGTGGAACAGATACCCACACTGAAGCTTTCTTT	CAISGTDTHTEAFF
TRBV10-3	TRBJ1-2	.	TRBD1	TGTGCCATCAGTGAGTCCCCTGGGACAGGGACTGCCTATGGCTACACCTTC	CAISESPGTGTAYGYTF
TRBV6-6	TRBJ2-2	few	.	TGTGCCTTATATCGTTATGGCGGGGAGCTGTTTTTT	CALYRYGGELFF
TRBV30	TRBJ1-1	.	TRBD1	TGTGCCTGGAACCCAACGGACAGGTGGATCACTGAAGCTTTCTTT	CAWNPTDRWITEAFF
TRBV6-2/TRBV6-3	TRBJ1-2	few	.	TGTGCCAGCAGTTACTCCAGCCGACAGGACAACTATGGCTACACCTTC	CASSYSSRQDNYGYTF
TRBV4-1	TRBJ1-1	.	.	TGCGCCAGCAAACCGCAGGGGACTGAAGCTTTCTTT	CASKPQGTEAFF
TRBV21-1	TRBJ1-2	.	.	TGTGCCAGCAGCAAGGGTGGTTTCCTCTATGGCTACACCTTC	CASSKGGFLYGYTF
TRBV9	TRBJ1-1	.	.	TGTGCCAGCAGCGCCCAAAGGAGAGGGACTGAAGCTTTCTTT	CASSAQRRGTEAFF
TRBV12-3/TRBV12-4	TRBJ1-6	many	TRBD1	TGTGCCAGCAGCCACGGGACAGATAATTCACCCCTCCACTTT	CASSHGTDNSPLHF